A selection of T cell receptor beta chains follows, all from one sample in a study of cytomegalovirus exposure and HLA in healthy donors. TCRdb's copy holds only in-frame clones and misses some; the assay was immunoSEQ multiplex PCR. Of about 250,000 clones in the sample, around 90% are singletons; the top ten hold about 1.7%. Sequenced sample: PBMCs. The receptors were gathered from a girl aged 2 to 9 in good health and CMV-seronegative. CDR3s include the opening cysteine and the closing phenylalanine or tryptophan. The D gene is left open where the match is weak. Clone size is stated in some rows and not others, as once, few, many or a class when expanded.

v_call,clone_size,j_call,d_call,cdr3_nt,cdr3_aa
TRBV5-6,-,TRBJ1-6,TRBD1,TGTGCCAGCAGCCGAGAGGGACAGGGGTCACCCCTCCACTTT,CASSREGQGSPLHF
TRBV6-5,-,TRBJ2-7,TRBD2,TGTGCCAGCAGCGAACTAGCGGGGGCCACCTACGAGCAGTACTTC,CASSELAGATYEQYF
TRBV6-1,-,TRBJ2-7,-,TGTGCCAGCAGTGACGAGTTTCTTATTTCCTACGAGCAGTACTTC,CASSDEFLISYEQYF
TRBV10-2,-,TRBJ2-7,TRBD2,TGCGCCAGCAGCAGACTAGCGGCCTACGAGCAGTACTTC,CASSRLAAYEQYF
TRBV27,-,TRBJ1-5,TRBD1,TGTGCCAGCAGTCTCCGGACAGGGAGCAATCAGCCCCAGCATTTT,CASSLRTGSNQPQHF
TRBV7-9,-,TRBJ1-1,-,TGTTCCAGCAGCTTTGCGGGTGGCACTGAAGCTTTCTTT,CSSSFAGGTEAFF
TRBV5-1,-,TRBJ2-5,TRBD1,TGCGCCAGCAGACCGGACAGGTTGATGACCCAGTACTTC,CASRPDRLMTQYF
TRBV5-1,once,TRBJ2-6,-,TGCGCCAGCAGCTCAACAACGGGTTTCTCTGGGGCCAACGTCCTGACTTTC,CASSSTTGFSGANVLTF
TRBV5-1,-,TRBJ2-7,-,TGCGCCAGCAGCAGCCGGACTACACGCCGTGAGAGACCCTACGAGCAGTACTTC,CASSSRTTRRERPYEQYF
TRBV30,-,TRBJ1-1,-,TGTGCCTGGAGTGGGCAGGGGAACACTGAAGCTTTCTTT,CAWSGQGNTEAFF
TRBV30,-,TRBJ1-4,-,TGTGCCTGGAGTCCTAGCGAAAAACTGTTTTTT,CAWSPSEKLFF
TRBV5-1,-,TRBJ2-2,-,TGCGCCAGCAGCTTGTCCTCCGGGGAGCTGTTTTTT,CASSLSSGELFF
TRBV5-1,few,TRBJ1-4,-,TGCGCCAGCAGAGCCCGGAACAGTGAGGAAAAACTGTTTTTT,CASRARNSEEKLFF
TRBV10-3,few,TRBJ1-4,TRBD1,TGTGCCATCAGTGAGTCGACAGGGAATGAAAAACTGTTTTTT,CAISESTGNEKLFF
TRBV6-6,-,TRBJ1-1,-,TGTGCCAGCAGGCCCCATGGAGGGACTGAAGCTTTCTTT,CASRPHGGTEAFF
TRBV4-2,-,TRBJ2-1,-,TGTGCCAGCAGCCAGGAGACTAGTACCCATGAGCAGTTCTTC,CASSQETSTHEQFF
TRBV6-1,-,TRBJ2-7,-,TGTGCCAGCAGGGCCGTCTACGAGCAGTACTTC,CASRAVYEQYF
TRBV15,-,TRBJ2-2,TRBD2,TGTGCCACCAGGGAATCTAGCGGGGGGGGGATCGGGGAGCTGTTTTTT,CATRESSGGGIGELFF
TRBV6-5,-,TRBJ2-7,TRBD2,TGTGCCAGCAGTTACTCCCCACTAGCGTATTACGAGCAGTACTTC,CASSYSPLAYYEQYF
TRBV5-6,-,TRBJ1-2,TRBD1,TGTGCCAGCAGCTCCGGGACAGGAGATTATGGCTACACCTTC,CASSSGTGDYGYTF
TRBV4-1,-,TRBJ2-1,TRBD2,TGCGCCAGCAGCAGCACTAGCGGGAGGGGGAATGAGCAGTTCTTC,CASSSTSGRGNEQFF
TRBV30,-,TRBJ2-3,-,TGTGCCTGGAGTGTACGATGGAGCCGCGGGGAACACACAGATACGCAGTATTTT,CAWSVRWSRGEHTDTQYF
TRBV11-2,few,TRBJ2-7,-,TGTGCCAGCAGCTTACCCTCGGGACAACTAACCTCCTACGAGCAGTACTTC,CASSLPSGQLTSYEQYF
TRBV27,once,TRBJ1-4,-,TGTGCCAGCAGTACAGGGAGTGCTAATGAAAAACTGTTTTTT,CASSTGSANEKLFF
TRBV5-6,-,TRBJ2-7,-,TGTGCCAGCAGCCTCGGGATCTTCCCCTACGAGCAGTACTTC,CASSLGIFPYEQYF
TRBV5-6,-,TRBJ2-7,-,TGTGCCAGCAGCTTGGGGGCAGCGGCCTACGAGCAGTACTTC,CASSLGAAAYEQYF
TRBV7-9,-,TRBJ2-3,-,TGTGCCAGCAATCCCGTGGGCATGGTCACAGATACGCAGTATTTT,CASNPVGMVTDTQYF
TRBV7-8,-,TRBJ2-6,TRBD2,TGTGCCAGCAAAAAGCGGGGGGCAGGGGCCAACGTCCTGACTTTC,CASKKRGAGANVLTF
TRBV10-3,-,TRBJ2-1,-,TGTGCCATCAGTGAGGTAATTGGAGCGGGTGAGCAGTTCTTC,CAISEVIGAGEQFF
TRBV6-1,once,TRBJ1-1,TRBD1,TGTGCCAGCAGTCCAAAGACAGGGTGGGACACTGAAGCTTTCTTT,CASSPKTGWDTEAFF
TRBV5-1,-,TRBJ2-1,TRBD1,TGCGCCAGCAGCGACTGGCGGGACAGGGGGAACAATGAGCAGTTCTTC,CASSDWRDRGNNEQFF
TRBV18,once,TRBJ2-7,-,TGTGCCAGCTCACCACAATTCGGGGTACTCTACGAGCAGTACTTC,CASSPQFGVLYEQYF
TRBV19,-,TRBJ2-7,TRBD1,TGTGCCAGTAGTACCCTCTCGGGACAGGGGCGGTACGAGCAGTACTTC,CASSTLSGQGRYEQYF
TRBV7-9,-,TRBJ1-1,TRBD1,TGTGCCAGCAGCTTATTGGTAGGGACAGGGGAGAACACTGAAGCTTTCTTT,CASSLLVGTGENTEAFF
TRBV6-5,-,TRBJ1-5,TRBD1,TGTGCCAGCGGACAGGGTCCTCTGAAAGGCCAGCCCCAGCATTTT,CASGQGPLKGQPQHF
TRBV7-9,-,TRBJ1-3,-,TGTGCCAGCAGCGGGTGGCAGGGGACTGGAAACACCATATATTTT,CASSGWQGTGNTIYF
TRBV7-6,-,TRBJ2-1,TRBD2,TGTGCCAGCAGCTTACCCGGACTAGGCGTAAATGAGCAGTTCTTC,CASSLPGLGVNEQFF
TRBV30,-,TRBJ2-3,TRBD1,TGTGCCTGGAGTGGTACCAGCCGGTGGACAGGGGAAATTTACTTT,CAWSGTSRWTGEIYF
TRBV27,-,TRBJ2-7,TRBD2,TGTGCCAGCAGTGACTACCCGGGACTAGCATCGCGGGAGCAGTACTTC,CASSDYPGLASREQYF
TRBV27,-,TRBJ2-7,-,TGTGCCAGCAGTTTAATGAGCACGGCAGGGGGAGGTGAGCAGTACTTC,CASSLMSTAGGGEQYF
TRBV7-8,few,TRBJ2-7,-,TGTGCCAGCAGCCATTATGACAGAGCCTACGAGCAGTACTTC,CASSHYDRAYEQYF
TRBV20-1,-,TRBJ2-7,-,TGCAGTGCTAGGACAGACTCCGAGCAGTACTTC,CSARTDSEQYF
TRBV28,-,TRBJ2-7,-,TGTGCCAGCAGCCTCCAGGGAAACTCCTACGAGCAGTACTTC,CASSLQGNSYEQYF
TRBV2,once,TRBJ2-3,TRBD2,TGTGCCAGCAGTCACAGGACTAGCGGGGGGTCAGATACGCAGTATTTT,CASSHRTSGGSDTQYF
TRBV5-4,-,TRBJ1-1,-,TGTGCCAGCAGCTTGTGGGAGATGAACACTGAAGCTTTCTTT,CASSLWEMNTEAFF
TRBV4-1,-,TRBJ1-2,TRBD1,TGCGCCAGCAGCCAACCGGGACAGGACTATGGCTACACCTTC,CASSQPGQDYGYTF
TRBV6-1,-,TRBJ2-1,-,TGTGCCAGCAGTCGTGCCCGGGGGTCCTACAATGAGCAGTTCTTC,CASSRARGSYNEQFF